Following are 6 T cell receptor beta chains from one sample sequenced in a study of blood T cell repertoires in COVID-19. TCRdb keeps only in-frame clones here, not all; method: immunoSEQ multiplex PCR. The profile shows 150,000 to 200,000 clones, roughly 87% of them singletons. The sequencing sample was made of PBMCs or T cells enriched from blood (not recorded which). The receptor source for this set is a human donor with acute COVID-19. The donor label of this sample is uncertain.

The chain's CDR3 is CATKERGAPADTQYF. The DNA for the CDR3 is TGTGCCACGAAGGAGCGGGGGGCCCCCGCAGATACGCAGTATTTT. V is TRBV10-3 and J is TRBJ2-3; 9 nucleotides agree with TRBD2. This CDR3 comprises 15 residues. In germline, CDR1 is ENHRY, CDR2 SYGVKD. Unmatched junction bases numbered 12, after V lost 10 bases and J lost 4 bases.

DNA for the CDR3: TGCGCCAGCAGCCAAGATGGTCGGGGGAGCTCAGAGACCCAGTACTTC. This codes for CASSQDGRGSSETQYF. This chain links TRBV4-1 with TRBJ2-5; a possible D gene is TRBD2 (6 bases). The germline V gene has CDR1 MGHRA and CDR2 YSYEKL. Trimming pared 0 bases from V and 4 bases from J, leaving 15 bases between. The CDR3 is 16 residues long.

As to this clone: The same CDR3 arises from other DNA sequences in this sample as well. This chain uses TRBV19 with TRBJ2-3; D is ambiguous. Germline-derived CDR1 and CDR2 are LNHDA and SQIVND (reference sequence). The CDR3 totals 11 residues. Trimming removed 8 bases at V and 4 bases at J, with 7 bases between. In DNA form, the CDR3 reads TGTGCCAGTTCTCTTTCAGATACGCAGTATTTT. It yields the protein CASSLSDTQYF.

This sequence joins TRBV6-5 and TRBJ1-5, with TRBD1 as a possible D gene (5 bases). CDR1 and CDR2 from the germline V gene are MNHEY and SVGAGI. This CDR3 comprises 15 residues. The V end lost 5 bases, the J end lost 3 bases, and 14 bases lay between the germline ends. The CDR3 DNA reads as TGTGCCAGCAGTCCGGAGTGGGGCAACAATCAGCCCCAGCATTTT. The encoded protein is CASSPEWGNNQPQHF.

The chain couples TRBV5-8 to TRBJ1-3; TRBD1 agrees at 11 bases. J lost 3 bases, V lost 4 bases, and 6 bases had no gene match. The CDR3 consists of 16 residues. Germline V gives CDR1 SGHTS, CDR2 YDEGEE. CDR3 coding DNA: TGTGCCAGCAGCAACGGACAGGGGGCGCGTGGAAACACCATATATTTT. It translates to CASSNGQGARGNTIYF.

This chain joins TRBV9 and TRBJ1-1, with 10 bases aligning to TRBD1. Germline values: CDR1 SGDLS, CDR2 YYNGEE. Trimming removed 3 bases from V and 4 bases from J; junction bases left unmatched: 3. The CDR3 covers 14 residues. DNA of the CDR3: TGTGCCAGCAGCGAATGGGACAGGGGCACTGAAGCTTTCTTT. Protein product: CASSEWDRGTEAFF.